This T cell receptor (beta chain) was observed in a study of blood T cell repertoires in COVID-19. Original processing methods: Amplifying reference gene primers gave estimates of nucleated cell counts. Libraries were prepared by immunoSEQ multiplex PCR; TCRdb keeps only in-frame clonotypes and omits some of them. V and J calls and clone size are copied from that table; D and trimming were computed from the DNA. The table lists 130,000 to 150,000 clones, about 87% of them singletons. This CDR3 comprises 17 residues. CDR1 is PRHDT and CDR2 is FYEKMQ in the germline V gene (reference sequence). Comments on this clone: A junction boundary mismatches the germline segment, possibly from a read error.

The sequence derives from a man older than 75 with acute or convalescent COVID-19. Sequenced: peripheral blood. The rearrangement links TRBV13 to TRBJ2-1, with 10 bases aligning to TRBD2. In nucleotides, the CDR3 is TGTGCCCGCAGCGGGGGGGAGGGAGGGCCGTCCTACAATGAGCAGTTCTTC. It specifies CARSGGEGGPSYNEQFF.